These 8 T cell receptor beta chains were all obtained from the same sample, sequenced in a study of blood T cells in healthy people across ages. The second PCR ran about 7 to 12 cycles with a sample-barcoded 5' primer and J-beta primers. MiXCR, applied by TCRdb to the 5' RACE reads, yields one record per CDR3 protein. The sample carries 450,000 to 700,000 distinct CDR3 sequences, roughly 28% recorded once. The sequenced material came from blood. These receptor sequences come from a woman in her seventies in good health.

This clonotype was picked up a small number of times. Here the CDR3 reads CASSLDRTYQETQYF. DNA of the CDR3: TGTGCCAGCAGCTTGGACAGGACTTACCAAGAGACCCAGTACTTC. The genes are TRBV6-6 and TRBJ2-5, with 7 nucleotides matching TRBD1. Germline V gene sequence: CDR1 MNHNY, CDR2 SVGAGI (reference sequence). With 6 bases clipped from V and 0 bases from J, the junction kept 7 bases outside the gene matches. This CDR3 contains 15 residues.

CDR3 protein: CASSQEVGGEDGYTF. CDR3 bases: TGCGCCAGCAGCCAAGAGGTCGGGGGAGAGGATGGCTACACCTTC. V gene TRBV4-3 combines with J gene TRBJ1-2; tentatively, D is TRBD1 (5 bases). Trimming pared 0 bases from V and 6 bases from J, leaving 14 bases between. The CDR3 has 15 residues. The germline V gene encodes CDR1 LGHNA and CDR2 YSLEER.

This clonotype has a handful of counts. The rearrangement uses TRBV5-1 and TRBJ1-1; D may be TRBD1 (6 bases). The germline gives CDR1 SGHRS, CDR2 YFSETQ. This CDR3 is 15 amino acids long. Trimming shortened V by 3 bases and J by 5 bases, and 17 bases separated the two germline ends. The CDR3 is CASSSRAGGETEAFF. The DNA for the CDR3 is TGCGCCAGCAGCTCGCGCGCCGGGGGCGAAACTGAAGCTTTCTTT.

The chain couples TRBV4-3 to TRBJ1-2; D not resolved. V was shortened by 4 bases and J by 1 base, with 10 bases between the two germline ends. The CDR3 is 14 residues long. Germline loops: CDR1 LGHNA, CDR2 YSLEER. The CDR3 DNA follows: TGCGCCAGCAGCCCTTCGACCAATAACTATGGCTACACCTTC. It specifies CASSPSTNNYGYTF.

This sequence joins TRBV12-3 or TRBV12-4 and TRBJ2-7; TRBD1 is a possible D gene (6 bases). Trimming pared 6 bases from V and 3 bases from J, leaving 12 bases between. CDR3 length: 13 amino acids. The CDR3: CASRDSGSYEQYF. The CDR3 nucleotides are TGTGCCAGCAGGGACAGTGGAAGCTACGAGCAGTACTTC.

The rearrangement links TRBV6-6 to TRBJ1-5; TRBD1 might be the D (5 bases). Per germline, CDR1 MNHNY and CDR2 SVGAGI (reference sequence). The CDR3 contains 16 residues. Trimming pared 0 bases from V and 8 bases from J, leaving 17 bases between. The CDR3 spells CASSYSSETVLKPQHF. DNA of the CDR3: TGTGCCAGCAGTTACTCATCCGAGACAGTGTTGAAGCCCCAGCATTTT.

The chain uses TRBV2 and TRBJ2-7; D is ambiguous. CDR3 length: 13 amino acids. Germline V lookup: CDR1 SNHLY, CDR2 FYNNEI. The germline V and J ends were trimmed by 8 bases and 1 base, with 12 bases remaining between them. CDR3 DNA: TGTGCCAGCTCCGTGGGGTTTTCCTACGAGCAGTACTTC. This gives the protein CASSVGFSYEQYF.

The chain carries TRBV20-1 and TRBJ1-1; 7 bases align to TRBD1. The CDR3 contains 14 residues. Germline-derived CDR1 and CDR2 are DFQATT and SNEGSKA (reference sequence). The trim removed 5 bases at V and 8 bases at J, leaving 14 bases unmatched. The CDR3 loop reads CSAPLGQRLVEAFF. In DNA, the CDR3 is TGCAGTGCTCCCCTGGGACAGCGACTCGTAGAAGCTTTCTTT.